What follows are 15 T cell receptor beta chains derived from one specimen sequenced in a study of blood T cell repertoires in COVID-19. Assay: immunoSEQ multiplex PCR; the TCRdb copy retains only in-frame clones and omits some. In the table there are about 87,000 clones, 86% of which are singletons. What was sequenced was peripheral blood. The source is a human donor in a cohort sampled during active COVID-19.

Note on this clone: This specimen includes other DNA sequences encoding the same CDR3. J is TRBJ2-3 and V is TRBV7-2, with 9 bases matching TRBD2. CDR1 and CDR2 (germline): SGHTA, FQGNSA. This CDR3 spans 16 amino acids. Trimming removed 4 bases from V and 1 base from J; junction bases left unmatched: 6. The CDR3 spells CASSSRLAGGTDTQYF. CDR3 coding DNA: TGTGCCAGCAGCTCTCGTTTAGCGGGGGGCACAGATACGCAGTATTTT.

Concerning this clone itself: Other DNA sequences in this sample translate to the same CDR3. The rearrangement links TRBV5-1 to TRBJ2-6, with D possibly TRBD1 on 5 matching bases. There are 16 residues in the CDR3. Germline V gene lookup returns CDR1 SGHRS and CDR2 YFSETQ. V gave up 4 bases and J gave up 2 bases, with 13 bases separating them. This chain's CDR3 is CASSPGQEAGANVLTF. CDR3 DNA sequence: TGCGCCAGCAGCCCCGGACAAGAGGCTGGGGCCAACGTCCTGACTTTC.

The genes are TRBV25-1 and TRBJ2-2, with 14 bases identical to TRBD2. The CDR3 totals 18 residues. V lost 3 bases and J lost 0; bases outside the gene matches: 3. Germline V gene lookup returns CDR1 MGHDK and CDR2 SYGVNS. The CDR3 DNA follows: TGTGCCAGCAGTGAGCGGACTAGCGGGGGGCCGAACACCGGGGAGCTGTTTTTT. Amino acids: CASSERTSGGPNTGELFF.

The V and J genes are TRBV7-9 and TRBJ1-2; a possible D gene is TRBD1 (5 bases). The CDR3 is made up of 14 amino acids. Trimming shortened V by 1 base and J by 8 bases, and 14 bases separated the two germline ends. Germline CDR1 SEHNR, CDR2 FQNEAQ (reference sequence). Written as DNA, the CDR3 is TGTGCCAGCAGCTTAGAGGAGGGGCAAGGAGGCTACACCTTC. Translation gives CASSLEEGQGGYTF.

The chain couples TRBV11-2 to TRBJ1-1; weak D call: TRBD1 (6 bases). Germline V CDR1 and CDR2: SGHAT, FQNNGV. The length of the CDR3 is 16 residues. Trimming took off 1 base at V and 11 bases at J, with 23 bases between the two ends. CDR3 nucleotides: TGTGCCAGCAGCTTAGTGTCCCGTCGGGGGGGCCGCGGTGCTTTCTTT. It encodes CASSLVSRRGGRGAFF.

This clone showed up just a few times. The chain joins TRBV7-2 to TRBJ2-3; 7 nucleotides agree with TRBD2. The trim removed 3 bases at V and 4 bases at J, leaving 7 bases unmatched. Germline lookup yields CDR1 SGHTA and CDR2 FQGNSA. The CDR3 is 15 amino acids. The CDR3 coding sequence is TGTGCCAGCAGCTTCGTAAGCGGGAAAGCAGATACGCAGTATTTT. Translated: CASSFVSGKADTQYF.

V usage is TRBV18 and J usage is TRBJ2-3, with D possibly TRBD2 on 5 matching bases. The CDR3 length is 15 residues. Germline lookup yields CDR1 KGHSH and CDR2 LQKENI. V was cut by 5 bases and J by 5 bases, with 17 bases left in between. This CDR3 is CASSSSGSWGDTQYF. CDR3 sequence (DNA): TGTGCCAGCTCATCAAGCGGTTCCTGGGGAGATACGCAGTATTTT.

The CDR3 loop reads CASSLAKDRGETQYF. For the CDR3, the DNA is TGTGCCAGCAGCTTAGCTAAGGACAGGGGAGAGACCCAGTACTTC. The gene calls are TRBV7-2 and TRBJ2-5; 9 bases are a match to TRBD1. The CDR3 loop spans 15 amino acids. Germline values: CDR1 SGHTA, CDR2 FQGNSA. V trimming: 0 bases; J trimming: 4 bases; junction bases outside the gene matches: 3.

This sequence joins TRBV5-6 and TRBJ1-6; a possible D gene is TRBD1 (5 bases). Trimming pared 0 bases from V and 7 bases from J, leaving 11 bases between. Germline loops: CDR1 SGHDT, CDR2 YYEEEE. The CDR3 has 15 amino acids. The CDR3 DNA is TGTGCCAGCAGCTTGGGGACACCTCAGAATTCACCCCTCCACTTT. It codes for CASSLGTPQNSPLHF.

The chain carries TRBV11-3 and TRBJ2-1; 11 nucleotides align to TRBD1. V trimming: 5 bases; J trimming: 10 bases; junction bases outside the gene matches: 4. CDR3 size: 13 residues. Germline values: CDR1 SGHNT, CDR2 YENEEA. CDR3 nucleotide sequence: TGTGCCAGCAGCAAGGACAGGGGGCTGGAGCAGTTCTTC. Translation gives CASSKDRGLEQFF.

The rearrangement uses TRBV9 and TRBJ2-2; no clear D. The CDR3 consists of 13 residues. V lost 6 bases and J 1 base, leaving 7 bases between the germline ends. The germline V gene encodes CDR1 SGDLS and CDR2 YYNGEE. CDR3 bases: TGTGCCAGCACCTCCGGGAACACCGGGGAGCTGTTTTTT. The encoded protein is CASTSGNTGELFF.

V gene TRBV6-5 combines with J gene TRBJ1-2; 7 bases are a match to TRBD1. The germline V gene has CDR1 MNHEY and CDR2 SVGAGI. The CDR3 runs 15 residues. J lost 0 bases, V lost 8 bases, and 9 bases had no gene match. CDR3 residues: CASSTGDLANYGYTF. DNA of the CDR3: TGTGCCAGCTCAACAGGGGACTTGGCTAACTATGGCTACACCTTC.

J is TRBJ1-2 and V is TRBV7-9; 11 nucleotides line up with TRBD1. Germline loops: CDR1 SEHNR, CDR2 FQNEAQ (reference sequence). CDR3 length: 16 amino acids. Trimming took 0 bases from V and 4 from J; bases not matched to a gene: 4. The CDR3 DNA reads TGTGCCAGCAGCTTAGCCGGGGGGACAGGGGGCTATGGCTACACCTTC. This translates into CASSLAGGTGGYGYTF.

This clone was seen more than once but under ten times. The gene calls are TRBV19 and TRBJ1-5; D gene unclear. Trimming took 1 base from V and 13 from J, leaving 17 bases between them. The CDR3 contains 14 residues. Per the germline V gene, CDR1 is LNHDA and CDR2 is SQIVND (reference sequence). In DNA form, the CDR3 reads TGTGCCAGTAGTATAGGCGGCGCCGGTTGGGTTCAGCATTTT. Translated, it gives CASSIGGAGWVQHF.

This clone was seen more than once but under ten times. This chain connects TRBV12-5 to TRBJ2-2, with 9 nucleotides matching TRBD1. CDR1 is LGHNT, CDR2 FRNRAP, per germline. Germline trimming cut 4 bases from V and 3 bases from J; bases unmatched to any gene: 9. The CDR3 is 17 amino acids. CDR3 bases: TGTGCTAGTGGTTCGAAGGACAGGGGAGAGGACACCGGGGAGCTGTTTTTT. This translates into CASGSKDRGEDTGELFF.